The rows below give T cell receptor beta chains drawn from one sample of a study of a mutant IDH1 vaccine in newly diagnosed glioma. Some clones are missing from TCRdb's copy, which holds only in-frame ones; the method was immunoSEQ multiplex PCR. The sample has about 98,000 clones, roughly 90% seen once. Material: PBMCs, obtained from a glioma patient treated with radiotherapy, temozolomide or both. The source is a woman aged 45-65 years with glioma. The CDR3 runs from the conserved cysteine through the conserved F or W. A D gene is named only where the DNA matches it firmly. Size values are once, few and many counts, or a class for expanded clones, and some rows have none.

j_gene	abundance	d_gene	v_gene	CDR3aa	CDR3nt
TRBJ2-5	NA	TRBD1	TRBV10-1	CASSETGLETQYF	TGCGCCAGCAGCGAGACAGGGCTGGAGACCCAGTACTTC
TRBJ1-5	NA	NA	TRBV18	CASSPLSDQPQHF	TGTGCCAGCTCACCCCTATCGGATCAGCCCCAGCATTTT
TRBJ1-1	NA	NA	TRBV12-1	CASTPWGPEAFF	TGTGCCAGCACCCCTTGGGGCCCTGAAGCTTTCTTT
TRBJ2-5	NA	TRBD2	TRBV5-4	CASSPASGTSGRKTQYF	TGTGCCAGCAGCCCGGCCTCCGGGACTAGCGGGAGAAAGACCCAGTACTTC
TRBJ2-3	NA	NA	TRBV5-1	CASSLGGLPDTQYF	TGCGCCAGCAGCTTGGGGGGCTTGCCAGATACGCAGTATTTT
TRBJ1-1	NA	NA	TRBV5-1	CASSLDRGGSVTKGTEAFF	TGCGCCAGCAGCTTGGACCGAGGGGGATCTGTAACGAAAGGCACTGAAGCTTTCTTT
TRBJ2-7	once	NA	TRBV29-1	CSAVRELPVGEQYF	TGCAGCGCCGTCCGTGAACTGCCGGTGGGCGAGCAGTACTTC
TRBJ1-5	few	TRBD1	TRBV7-9	CASSSLQGHQPQHF	TGTGCCAGCAGCTCCTTACAGGGGCACCAGCCCCAGCATTTT
TRBJ2-3	NA	TRBD1	TRBV10-2	CASSAGQRTDTQYF	TGCGCCAGCAGTGCGGGACAGCGCACGGATACGCAGTATTTT
TRBJ1-1	NA	TRBD1	TRBV16	CASSPQGAVTEAFF	TGTGCCAGCAGCCCACAGGGGGCTGTAACTGAAGCTTTCTTT
TRBJ1-4	NA	TRBD1	TRBV28	CASSPPTGSNEKLFF	TGTGCCAGCAGTCCCCCGACAGGGAGTAATGAAAAACTGTTTTTT
TRBJ1-4	NA	NA	TRBV19	CASSIDVWGRREKLFF	TGTGCCAGTAGTATAGACGTCTGGGGGCGTAGGGAAAAACTGTTTTTT
TRBJ2-7	NA	NA	TRBV11-2	CASSSPGAGTYEQYF	TGTGCCAGCAGCTCCCCGGGTGCGGGAACCTACGAGCAGTACTTC
TRBJ2-1	NA	NA	TRBV27	CASRALGRAYNEQFF	TGTGCCAGCAGGGCCTTGGGCAGGGCGTACAATGAGCAGTTCTTC
TRBJ2-7	NA	NA	TRBV18	CASSPWDGRGNEQYF	TGTGCCAGCTCACCATGGGACGGACGAGGGAACGAGCAGTACTTC
TRBJ2-3	NA	NA	TRBV18	CASSPINGGADTQYF	TGTGCCAGCTCACCAATAAATGGCGGGGCAGATACGCAGTATTTT
TRBJ1-1	NA	NA	TRBV2	CASSSGLLNTEAFF	TGTGCCAGCAGTTCAGGGCTCCTGAACACTGAAGCTTTCTTT
TRBJ2-6	once	TRBD2	TRBV10-3	CATRESGRDTGANVLTF	TGTGCCACCCGGGAGAGCGGGAGGGACACTGGGGCCAACGTCCTGACTTTC
TRBJ2-7	NA	NA	TRBV18	CASSPPKDSSYEQYF	TGTGCCAGCTCACCACCTAAGGACAGCTCCTACGAGCAGTACTTC
TRBJ1-2	medium-sized	TRBD1	TRBV19	CASSIAGTGGYGYTF	TGTGCCAGTAGTATAGCCGGGACAGGGGGTTATGGCTACACCTTC
TRBJ1-4	NA	NA	TRBV6-5	CASQRTTNEKLFF	TGTGCCAGCCAAAGGACAACTAATGAAAAACTGTTTTTT
TRBJ2-1	NA	NA	TRBV27	CASNRANEQFF	TGTGCCAGCAATCGGGCCAATGAGCAGTTCTTC
TRBJ2-1	NA	NA	TRBV5-1	CASSLGHNEQFF	TGCGCCAGCAGCTTGGGGCACAATGAGCAGTTCTTC
TRBJ2-1	NA	TRBD1	TRBV10-3	CATSGQGSNEQFF	TGTGCCACATCGGGACAGGGGTCCAATGAGCAGTTCTTC
TRBJ1-1	NA	NA	TRBV2	CASSDGIMNTEAFF	TGTGCCAGCAGTGATGGGATAATGAACACTGAAGCTTTCTTT
TRBJ1-5	NA	TRBD1	TRBV5-8	CASSPLGDRDQPQHF	TGTGCCAGCAGCCCGCTCGGGGACAGAGATCAGCCCCAGCATTTT
TRBJ2-7	NA	NA	TRBV15	CATSRDPGDAYEQYF	TGTGCCACCAGCAGAGATCCTGGGGATGCCTACGAGCAGTACTTC
TRBJ1-2	few	NA	TRBV5-4	CASSPTTKGGYTF	TGTGCCAGCAGCCCGACAACAAAAGGAGGCTACACCTTC
TRBJ2-2	NA	NA	TRBV28	CASTTWSDSQRGELFF	TGTGCCAGCACCACCTGGTCGGACAGCCAGCGTGGGGAGCTGTTTTTT
TRBJ2-1	NA	NA	TRBV11-2	CASSTLTSYNEQFF	TGTGCCAGCAGCACCCTTACGTCCTACAATGAGCAGTTCTTC
TRBJ2-3	NA	TRBD2	TRBV10-1	CASSEPGLGKDTQYF	TGCGCCAGCAGTGAGCCGGGACTAGGGAAAGATACGCAGTATTTT
TRBJ1-6	once	TRBD1	TRBV7-9	CASRSRDSNSPLHF	TGTGCCAGCAGATCCCGGGACAGTAATTCACCCCTCCACTTT
TRBJ1-1	once	NA	TRBV6-6	CASSNPGPNTEAFF	TGTGCCAGCAGTAATCCGGGACCTAACACTGAAGCTTTCTTT
TRBJ1-2	once	NA	TRBV10-1	CASSQTRVDGYTF	TGCGCCAGCAGCCAGACCAGGGTGGATGGCTACACCTTC
TRBJ1-1	NA	TRBD1	TRBV9	CASSITGGNTEAFF	TGTGCCAGCAGCATAACAGGGGGGAACACTGAAGCTTTCTTT
TRBJ1-5	NA	TRBD1	TRBV4-2	CASSQDVRGHQPQHF	TGTGCCAGCAGCCAAGACGTCAGGGGGCATCAGCCCCAGCATTTT
TRBJ1-1	NA	TRBD1	TRBV28	CASSSPDRANTEAFF	TGTGCCAGCAGCTCCCCGGACAGGGCGAACACTGAAGCTTTCTTT